A selection of T cell receptor beta chains follows, all from one sample in a study of regulatory T cells in long-lasting Graves disease. MiXCR, run by TCRdb on the multiplex PCR reads, gives a single entry per CDR3 protein. The sample yields approximately 230,000 distinct CDR3 sequences, about 18% seen once. This material consisted of peripheral blood mononuclear cells (PBMCs), taken at new diagnosis, from a patient treated with antithyroid drugs. The receptors were gathered from a female donor with Graves disease. CDR3s include the opening cysteine and the closing phenylalanine or tryptophan. Fields, in order: V gene, J gene, D gene, clone size, CDR3 protein, CDR3 DNA. A D gene is named only where the DNA matches it firmly. Size values are once, few and many counts, or a class for expanded clones, and some rows have none.

V gene: TRBV5-1
J gene: TRBJ1-1
D gene: TRBD1
clone size: many
CDR3 protein: CASSLQTGGTEAFF
CDR3 DNA: TGCGCCAGCAGCTTGCAGACAGGGGGAACTGAAGCTTTCTTT

V gene: TRBV12-3/TRBV12-4
J gene: TRBJ1-2
D gene: .
clone size: many
CDR3 protein: CASVLQSGSGYGYTF
CDR3 DNA: TGTGCCAGCGTTCTACAGTCGGGAAGCGGCTATGGCTACACCTTC

V gene: TRBV11-2
J gene: TRBJ2-7
D gene: TRBD2
clone size: many
CDR3 protein: CASSALAGGPYEQYF
CDR3 DNA: TGTGCCAGCAGCGCCCTAGCGGGAGGCCCCTACGAGCAGTACTTC

V gene: TRBV11-2
J gene: TRBJ1-1
D gene: .
clone size: many
CDR3 protein: CASSLFERVNTEAFF
CDR3 DNA: TGTGCCAGCAGCTTGTTTGAGCGGGTTAACACTGAAGCTTTCTTT

V gene: TRBV3-1
J gene: TRBJ2-7
D gene: TRBD1
clone size: many
CDR3 protein: CASSQNRGHYEQYF
CDR3 DNA: TGTGCCAGCAGCCAGAACAGGGGGCACTACGAGCAGTACTTC

V gene: TRBV6-5
J gene: TRBJ1-1
D gene: .
clone size: many
CDR3 protein: CASSFQLTKGTEAFF
CDR3 DNA: TGTGCCAGCAGTTTCCAGCTTACAAAAGGGACTGAAGCTTTCTTT

V gene: TRBV11-2
J gene: TRBJ2-3
D gene: .
clone size: many
CDR3 protein: CASSTNRETDTQYF
CDR3 DNA: TGTGCCAGCAGCACAAACAGGGAGACAGATACGCAGTATTTT

V gene: TRBV11-2
J gene: TRBJ2-5
D gene: .
clone size: many
CDR3 protein: CASSSDWGQETQYF
CDR3 DNA: TGTGCCAGCAGCTCCGACTGGGGCCAAGAGACCCAGTACTTC

V gene: TRBV20-1
J gene: TRBJ2-1
D gene: TRBD1
clone size: many
CDR3 protein: CSAEGQGPYEQFF
CDR3 DNA: TGCAGTGCTGAGGGACAGGGGCCGTATGAGCAGTTCTTC

V gene: TRBV10-3
J gene: TRBJ2-1
D gene: TRBD1
clone size: many
CDR3 protein: CATRDSYNEQFF
CDR3 DNA: TGTGCCACAAGGGACAGCTACAATGAGCAGTTCTTC

V gene: TRBV5-6
J gene: TRBJ1-4
D gene: .
clone size: .
CDR3 protein: CASSLNPPKGLETLFF
CDR3 DNA: TGTGCCAGCAGCTTGAACCCCCCCAAAGGGTTGGAAACACTGTTTTTT

V gene: TRBV2
J gene: TRBJ2-5
D gene: .
clone size: many
CDR3 protein: CASATWTARIQETQYF
CDR3 DNA: TGTGCCAGCGCGACCTGGACCGCCCGGATCCAAGAGACCCAGTACTTC